These T cell receptor beta chains were read from a single sample in a study of shared T cell receptors in the human thymus. The protocol was immunoSEQ multiplex PCR, while the TCRdb copy is restricted to in-frame clones and leaves out a portion. The sample has 640,000 or so clones, around 87% seen once. These data also featured in a second study, about human thymus T cells.

Sequenced sample: thymocytes. All receptors derive from a boy in the first two years of life with a congenital heart defect. The CDR3 runs from the conserved cysteine through the conserved F or W. Some rows mark clone size as missing; the rest say once, few, many or name a class of expanded clone.

>-|TRBJ2-7|TRBV28
CASSFVRGSYEQYF
>-|TRBJ2-7|TRBV15
CATSRSPPGISYEQYF
>-|TRBJ2-7|TRBV5-1
CASSFFAGGPSYEQYF
>-|TRBJ1-3|TRBV4-2
CASSQPDRAGNTIYF
>-|TRBJ2-7|TRBV5-1
CASSLGSPGSAKEQYF
>-|TRBJ2-7|TRBV7-8
CASSLIGTGDHISYEQYF
>-|TRBJ2-7|TRBV10-3
CAISESTSGSHSVYEQYF
>once|TRBJ2-1|TRBV2
CASSEAERGEQFF
>-|TRBJ1-5|TRBV4-1
CASSQAGPDHQPQHF
>-|TRBJ2-3|TRBV7-9
CASSSTATGFTDTQYF
>-|TRBJ2-1|TRBV28
CASSPRASGSYNEQFF
>-|TRBJ2-3|TRBV29-1
CSVDAGQLYDTQYF
>-|TRBJ2-7|TRBV25-1
CASSLQAHEQYF
>-|TRBJ2-1|TRBV12-5
CASAPEKGQGQHSYNEQFF
>-|TRBJ2-7|TRBV5-4
CASSPKSSYEQYF